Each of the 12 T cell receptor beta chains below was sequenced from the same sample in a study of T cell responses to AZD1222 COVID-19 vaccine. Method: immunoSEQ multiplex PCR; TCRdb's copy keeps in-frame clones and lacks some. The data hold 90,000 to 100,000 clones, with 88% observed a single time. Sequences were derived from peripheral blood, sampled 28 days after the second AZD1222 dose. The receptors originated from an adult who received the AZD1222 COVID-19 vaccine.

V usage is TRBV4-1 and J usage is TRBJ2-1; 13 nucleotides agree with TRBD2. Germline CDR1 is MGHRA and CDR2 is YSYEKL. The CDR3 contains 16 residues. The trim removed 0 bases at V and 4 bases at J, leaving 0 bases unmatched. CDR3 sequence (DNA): TGCGCCAGCAGCCAAGAGGGACTAGCGGGATACAATGAGCAGTTCTTC. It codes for CASSQEGLAGYNEQFF.

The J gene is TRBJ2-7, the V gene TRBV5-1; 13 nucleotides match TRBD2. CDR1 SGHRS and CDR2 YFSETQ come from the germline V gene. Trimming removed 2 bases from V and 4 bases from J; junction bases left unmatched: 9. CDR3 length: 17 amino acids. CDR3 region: CASSFNSGTSGTYEQYF. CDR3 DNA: TGCGCCAGCAGCTTCAATTCCGGGACTAGCGGGACTTACGAGCAGTACTTC.

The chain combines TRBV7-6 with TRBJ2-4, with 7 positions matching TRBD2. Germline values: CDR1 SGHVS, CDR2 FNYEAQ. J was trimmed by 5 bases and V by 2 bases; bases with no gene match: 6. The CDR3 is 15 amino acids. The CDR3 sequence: CASSLTASGENIQYF. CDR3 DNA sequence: TGTGCCAGCAGCTTAACTGCTAGCGGAGAAAACATTCAGTACTTC.

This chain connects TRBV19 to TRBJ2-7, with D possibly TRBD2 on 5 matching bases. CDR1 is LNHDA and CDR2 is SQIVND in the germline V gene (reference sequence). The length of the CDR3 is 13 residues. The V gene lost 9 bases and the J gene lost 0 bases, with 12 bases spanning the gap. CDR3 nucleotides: TGTGCCAGCGGACTGGGAATCTCCTACGAGCAGTACTTC. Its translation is CASGLGISYEQYF.

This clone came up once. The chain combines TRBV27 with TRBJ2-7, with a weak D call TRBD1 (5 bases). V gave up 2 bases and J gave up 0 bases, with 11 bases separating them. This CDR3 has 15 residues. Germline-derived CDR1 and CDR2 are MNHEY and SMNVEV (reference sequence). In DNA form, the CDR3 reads TGTGCCAGCAGTTTAGGCAGGACAACCTCCTACGAGCAGTACTTC. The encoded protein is CASSLGRTTSYEQYF.

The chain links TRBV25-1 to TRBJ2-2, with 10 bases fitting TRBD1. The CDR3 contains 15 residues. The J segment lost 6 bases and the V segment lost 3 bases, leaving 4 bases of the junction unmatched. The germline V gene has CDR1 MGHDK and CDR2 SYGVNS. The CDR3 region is CASSDGTGDSGELFF. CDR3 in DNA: TGTGCCAGCAGTGATGGGACAGGGGATTCCGGGGAGCTGTTTTTT. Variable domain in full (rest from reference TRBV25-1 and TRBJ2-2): EADIYQTPRYLVIGTGKKITLECSQTMGHDKMYWYQQDPGMELHLIHYSYGVNSTEKGDLSSESTVSRIRTEHFPLTLESARPSHTSQYLCASSDGTGDSGELFFGEGSRLTVL.

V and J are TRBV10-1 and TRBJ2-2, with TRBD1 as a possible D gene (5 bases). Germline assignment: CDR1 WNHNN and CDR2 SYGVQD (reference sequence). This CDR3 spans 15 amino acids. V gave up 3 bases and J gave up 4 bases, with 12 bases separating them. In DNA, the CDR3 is TGCGCCAGCAGTGACGATCCAGGGCGCACCGGGGAGCTGTTTTTT. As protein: CASSDDPGRTGELFF.

As DNA, the CDR3 is TGTGCCAGCAGCTCCGGAAAGGAGGGTGCCTACGAGCAGTACTTC. Translating gives CASSSGKEGAYEQYF. This chain joins TRBV5-4 and TRBJ2-7, with TRBD2 as a possible D gene (6 bases). This CDR3 is built from 15 residues. V shed 3 bases and J shed 2 bases, with 15 bases lying between them. The germline V gene encodes CDR1 SGHNT and CDR2 YYREEE (reference sequence).

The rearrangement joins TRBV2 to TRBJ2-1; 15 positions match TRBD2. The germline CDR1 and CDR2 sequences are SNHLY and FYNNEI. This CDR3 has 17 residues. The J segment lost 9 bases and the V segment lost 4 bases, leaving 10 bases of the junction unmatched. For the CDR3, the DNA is TGTGCCAGCAGTGGGGGACTAGCGGGAGGCTCGCCCAGTGAGCAGTTCTTC. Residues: CASSGGLAGGSPSEQFF.

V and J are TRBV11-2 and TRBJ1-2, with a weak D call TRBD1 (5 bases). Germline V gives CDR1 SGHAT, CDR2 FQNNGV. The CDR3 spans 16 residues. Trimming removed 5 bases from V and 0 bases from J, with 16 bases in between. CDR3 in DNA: TGTGCCAGCAGCCCACTAGCCGGGGCAGCTAACTATGGCTACACCTTC. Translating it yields CASSPLAGAANYGYTF.

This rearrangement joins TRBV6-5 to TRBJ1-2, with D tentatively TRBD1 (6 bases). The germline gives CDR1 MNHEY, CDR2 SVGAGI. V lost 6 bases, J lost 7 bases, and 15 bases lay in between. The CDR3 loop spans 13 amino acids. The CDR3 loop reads CASSAEQGAGYTF. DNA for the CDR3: TGTGCCAGCAGCGCTGAACAGGGCGCTGGCTACACCTTC.

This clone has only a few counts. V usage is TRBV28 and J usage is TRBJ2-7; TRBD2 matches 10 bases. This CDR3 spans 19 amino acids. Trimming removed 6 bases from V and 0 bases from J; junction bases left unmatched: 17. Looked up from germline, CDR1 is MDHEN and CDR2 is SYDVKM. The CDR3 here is CASRNGGGLADMSSYEQYF. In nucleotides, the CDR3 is TGTGCCAGCAGGAATGGGGGTGGACTAGCGGATATGAGCTCCTACGAGCAGTACTTC.